The subject of this entry is one TCR beta chain. Its antigen is still unknown. Base qualities are missing; no much larger clone stands one base away. Library generation was performed with the immunoSEQ multiplex PCR assay. For the multiplex PCR, a mixture combining 60 forward primers for TCR Vbeta segments and 13 reverse primers for TCR Jbeta segments was used. The CDR3 region of rearranged TCR beta genes was amplified from genomic DNA by a multiplex PCR assay. On the Illumina HiSeq System, the amplified TCR beta libraries were sequenced as 87-base-pair reads. In the authors' own workflow: Across the 666 repertoires, a later analysis counted 75 million to 90 million unique TCR beta chains, 9 million to 14 million of which were shared by at least two donors. Raw reads were error-corrected and collapsed into unique sequences by a nearest-neighbor algorithm in which closely related sequences were merged to remove PCR and sequencing errors. To assign V, D and J gene segments, CDR3 sequences were aligned to IMGT reference sequences. For a sequence to be retained, a match of at least six nucleotides was required to both a V gene segment and a J gene segment. Rearrangements were classified as productive when the CDR3 lacked stop codons and remained in frame with V and J, and all other rearrangements were classified as non-productive. Following IMGT convention, CDR3 was defined as the stretch from the second conserved V-encoded cysteine to the conserved J-encoded phenylalanine. In an earlier analysis of around 640 of the donors, sequences lacking an unambiguous match to a single V gene segment were excluded. An earlier analysis of several hundred of the donors called V segments functional above 56.7% productive rearrangements and segregating when the between-donor standard deviation exceeded 5%. A statistical classification framework was built to diagnose cytomegalovirus status from the catalog of TCR beta chain sequences. In a later analysis, TCR nucleotide sequences were compared against IMGT/GENE-DB human TR gene sequences so that V and J genes could be assigned. Using the TCRdist pipeline, a later analysis assigned CDR3 sequences along with most-parsimonious VDJ recombination scenarios. A later analysis defined each TCR beta chain by its CDR3 amino acid sequence plus V-gene family, and excluded reads lacking a unique V-gene family. A later analysis removed roughly 590 highly shared, low-generation-probability nucleotide sequences to deal with suspected cross-contamination and a sequencing artifact. In a later analysis, a clonal expansion index was calculated for each public chain from normalized within-repertoire ranks of inferred template counts. Generation probabilities in a later analysis came from a VDJ recombination model fitted to out-of-frame rearrangements, and those results were checked against IGoR. Hypergeometric tests were used in a later analysis to score TCR-TCR, TCR-HLA and TCR-CMV co-occurrence, with a repertoire-size bias correction applied to the TCR pairs. A later analysis estimated false discovery rates by permuting HLA or CMV assignments 20 times. In a later analysis, co-occurring TCRs were grouped using DBSCAN, with TCRdist sequence similarity added in when clustering inside HLA-allele-positive subsets. Co-occurrence clustering excluded repertoires with fewer than 30,000 or more than 120,000 public chains, plus five with anomalous nucleotide sharing. Drawn from immuneACCESS, this table holds only the in-frame rearrangements with V and J called that TCRdb kept. Clones are partly lost; checked studies trace under half to an unresolved V gene and leave the rest unexplained. V and J calls and clone size are given by that table; D and trimming were obtained from the DNA. The sample contains about 77,000 clones, around 81% of them found a single time. The leading ten clones occupy approximately 1.5% of the sample.

The sample originates from a study of cytomegalovirus exposure and HLA in healthy donors (dated by TCRdb to about 2017). Notes on the research overall: An earlier analysis of approximately 640 of the donors reported more than 250 Gb of sequence data and some 120 million unique TCR beta sequences from about 200 million T cells. An early release covering about 600 HLA-typed donors comprised 250 to 350 gigabases of sequencing data and approximately 85 million unique TCR sequences. Among the roughly 370 genotyped donors, more than 70% belonged to the genetic ancestry cluster associated with self-reported Caucasian donors. The study was designed to test whether signatures of past pathogen exposure could be identified by cataloging public T cell receptors. The T cell repertoires of under 700 subjects were profiled by immunosequencing and related to cytomegalovirus serostatus. A separate validation cohort of 100 to 150 different subjects was used in addition to the approximately 610-subject first cohort. The study combined high-throughput TCR immunosequencing, statistical association of individual TCRs with disease status, and machine learning to predict cytomegalovirus infection status. In a later analysis, previously published TCR beta repertoires from 666 donors were re-analyzed and high-resolution HLA genotyping was added so that TCR occurrence patterns could be studied. The later analysis used no new phenotypic data to find candidate immune exposures, relying instead on TCR beta sequences and their occurrence across donors. To decide whether each TCR beta V gene segment behaved as functional or pseudogenic, an earlier analysis of fewer than 750 of the donors relied on high-throughput TCR beta sequencing. Alongside the repertoire data, information on donor age, sex, ethnicity and CMV serostatus was compiled. A later genetic analysis took genome-wide SNP genotypes for about 60% of the roughly 670 donors and used that subset as a discovery cohort. Every repertoire in the discovery cohort had been generated on one and the same sequencing platform. HLA typing covered class I and class II loci at four-digit resolution. The number of typed donors differed by locus: roughly 629-640 for A, B, C, DRB1 and DQB1; some 500 for DQA1; 606 for DPA1; and around 450 for DPB1. Because of strong linkage in the cohort, five DR-DQ haplotypes were treated as single units for association and clustering. Among almost 400 genotyped donors of the cohort, an average of approximately 230,000 unique TCR beta nucleotide sequences were sequenced per donor, approximately 20% of them non-productive.

Points the paper makes about the study in general: HLA typing was unavailable for some donors at each locus, so association tests used only the typed subset. A cluster of highly shared sequence variants was judged likely to represent a technical artifact of the sequencing pipeline. Most TCR sequences were observed very rarely across donors, whereas some public TCRs were present in many individuals. Some IMGT-functional V segments, including TRBV6-2 and TRBV6-3, could not be told apart with the 87-base-pair reads, so those segments were excluded. V-gene and J-gene trimming of TCR beta chains was associated with a missense DCLRE1C variant in a later genetic analysis, and the association was replicated in an independent cohort. A later analysis reported that several top co-occurrence clusters appeared linked to parvovirus B19, influenza, CMV and Epstein-Barr virus. At a false discovery rate of 0.05, a later analysis linked some 17,000 TCR beta sequences to specific HLA alleles. When HLA alleles, especially DR and DQ, strongly co-occurred, TCR associations were difficult to assign to individual alleles. This cohort had only TCR beta chains sequenced, and the lack of alpha or paired-chain data limited which features could be detected. In a later analysis, most CMV-associated TCR beta chains were found to appear HLA-restricted, with HLA associations seemingly driven largely by CMV exposure. Immune exposure information for the cohort was limited to CMV serostatus. In an earlier analysis of several hundred of the donors, most TCR beta V segments were observed in productive rearrangements about 90% or about 30% of the time, broadly matching IMGT annotations. The study gave a list of more than 150 TCR beta chains associated with cytomegalovirus. The classifier was reported to diagnose cytomegalovirus status with high specificity and sensitivity in both the original and validation cohorts. Linkage disequilibrium might explain the correlated functional status among segregating V segments, but an unknown experimental factor could not be excluded. A further reported finding was that TCR beta sequences accurately predicted the HLA-A and HLA-B alleles for most subjects in the first cohort. Three of the identified cytomegalovirus-associated TCR beta chains were confirmed in vitro to be specific for cytomegalovirus antigens. In a later genetic analysis, fewer N-insertions in productive TCRs were reported among donors in an Asian-associated ancestry cluster than the 666-donor mean. The earlier analysis of approximately 590 of the donors excluded some 15 rarely observed V segments, including chromosome 9 orphons, because counts were too low. It was suggested by the authors that the approach could potentially be generalized to other disease states and immunological phenotypes. A later analysis found that TCR association rates varied across HLA loci, with DRB1 alleles showing the most associated TCRs and HLA-C alleles the fewest. Compared with equally common non-associated chains, HLA-associated TCR beta chains in a later analysis were more clonally expanded and had lower generation probabilities. Presence/absence analyses assumed roughly uniform sequencing depth across donors, an assumption that may not hold.

The CDR3 runs 14 residues from the cysteine to the phenylalanine. Of all the DNA, just the CDR3 is kept, 42 bases in frame from base 1. The germline V gene specifies SNHLY as CDR1 and FYNNEI as CDR2. V is reduced by 4 bases and J by 1 base, leaving a spacing of 8 bases between them. In total, roughly 670 healthy bone marrow donors made up the cohort. Cohort members were all nominally healthy when sampled, although unrecorded immune exposures were likely present. The donor tested CMV seronegative, placing the donor among the 352 seronegative members of the cohort. Every donor gave a peripheral blood sample, and the peripheral blood mononuclear cells from that sample were used for TCR beta sequencing. Genomic DNA was extracted from the blood cell samples with the Qiagen DNeasy Blood Extraction Kit.

The source material was PBMCs. The chain links TRBV2 with TRBJ1-5; the D segment cannot be called with confidence. This TCR came from a man aged 35-49 years in good health and CMV-seronegative. For the CDR3, the sequence is CASSAHRSNQPQHF. Read as DNA, the sequence is TGTGCCAGCAGTGCTCACAGAAGCAATCAGCCCCAGCATTTT.